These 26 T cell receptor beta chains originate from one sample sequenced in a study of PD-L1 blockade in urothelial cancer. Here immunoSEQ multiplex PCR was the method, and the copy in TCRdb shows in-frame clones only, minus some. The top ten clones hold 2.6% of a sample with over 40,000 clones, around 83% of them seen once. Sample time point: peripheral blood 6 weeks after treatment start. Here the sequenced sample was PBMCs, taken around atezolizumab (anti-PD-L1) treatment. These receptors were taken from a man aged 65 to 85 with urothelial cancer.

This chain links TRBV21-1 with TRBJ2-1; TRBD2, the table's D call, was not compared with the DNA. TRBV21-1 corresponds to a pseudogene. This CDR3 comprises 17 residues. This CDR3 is CASSKSRLAGLYNEQFF. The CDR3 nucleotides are TGTGCCAGCAGCAAATCTAGACTAGCGGGACTATACAATGAGCAGTTCTTC.

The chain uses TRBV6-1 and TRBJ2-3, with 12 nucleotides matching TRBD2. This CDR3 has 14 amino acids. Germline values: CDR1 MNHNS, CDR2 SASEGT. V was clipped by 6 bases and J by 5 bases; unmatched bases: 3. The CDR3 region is CASRTSGRLDTQYF. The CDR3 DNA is TGTGCCAGCAGGACTAGCGGGAGATTAGATACGCAGTATTTT.

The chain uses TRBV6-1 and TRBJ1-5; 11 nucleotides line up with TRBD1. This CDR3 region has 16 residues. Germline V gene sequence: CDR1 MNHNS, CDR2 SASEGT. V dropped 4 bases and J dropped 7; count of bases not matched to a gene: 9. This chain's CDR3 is CASSARTGGTGQPQHF. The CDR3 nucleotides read TGTGCCAGCAGTGCACGGACAGGGGGCACGGGACAGCCCCAGCATTTT.

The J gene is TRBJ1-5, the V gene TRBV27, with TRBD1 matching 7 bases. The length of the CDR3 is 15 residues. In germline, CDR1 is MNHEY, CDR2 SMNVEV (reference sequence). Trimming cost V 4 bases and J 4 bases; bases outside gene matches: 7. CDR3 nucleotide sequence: TGTGCCAGCAGTTCGTGGGACAGTGTAAATCAGCCCCAGCATTTT. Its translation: CASSSWDSVNQPQHF.

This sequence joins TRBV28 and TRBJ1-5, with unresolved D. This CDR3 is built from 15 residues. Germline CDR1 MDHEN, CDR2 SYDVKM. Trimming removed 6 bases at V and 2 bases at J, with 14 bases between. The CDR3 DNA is TGTGCCAGCAGCCGCGGGGTGGAAGGCAATCAGCCCCAGCATTTT. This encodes CASSRGVEGNQPQHF.

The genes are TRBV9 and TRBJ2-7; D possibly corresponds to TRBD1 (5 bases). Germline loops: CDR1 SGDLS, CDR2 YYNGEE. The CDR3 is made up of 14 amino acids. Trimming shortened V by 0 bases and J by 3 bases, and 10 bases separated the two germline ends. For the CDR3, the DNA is TGTGCCAGCAGCGTAGGACAGCCTAACTACGAGCAGTACTTC. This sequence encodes CASSVGQPNYEQYF.

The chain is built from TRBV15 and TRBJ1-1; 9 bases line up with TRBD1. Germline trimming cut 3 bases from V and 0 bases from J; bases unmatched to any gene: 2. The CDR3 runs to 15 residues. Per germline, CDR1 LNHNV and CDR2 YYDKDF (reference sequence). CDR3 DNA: TGTGCCACCAGCAGCGGACAGGGGCTGAACACTGAAGCTTTCTTT. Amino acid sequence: CATSSGQGLNTEAFF.

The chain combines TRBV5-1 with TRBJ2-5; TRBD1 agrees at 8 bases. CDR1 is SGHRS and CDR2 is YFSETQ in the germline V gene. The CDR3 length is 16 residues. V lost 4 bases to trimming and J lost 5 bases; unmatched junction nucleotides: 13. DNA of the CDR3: TGCGCCAGCAGCCCTCACCCGACAGGGGATGGGGAGACCCAGTACTTC. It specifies CASSPHPTGDGETQYF.

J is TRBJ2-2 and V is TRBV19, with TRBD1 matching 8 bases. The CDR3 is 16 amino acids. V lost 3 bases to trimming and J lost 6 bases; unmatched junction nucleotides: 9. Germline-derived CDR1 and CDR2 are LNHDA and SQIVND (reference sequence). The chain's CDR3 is CASSIGQGVGPGELFF. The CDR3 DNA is TGTGCCAGTAGTATCGGACAGGGTGTAGGTCCCGGGGAGCTGTTTTTT.

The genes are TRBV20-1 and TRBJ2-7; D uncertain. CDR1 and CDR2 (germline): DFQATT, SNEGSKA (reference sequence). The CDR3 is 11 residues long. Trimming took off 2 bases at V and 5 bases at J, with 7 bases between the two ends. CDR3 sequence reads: CSARLRDEQYF. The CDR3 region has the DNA TGCAGTGCTAGACTGCGAGACGAGCAGTACTTC.

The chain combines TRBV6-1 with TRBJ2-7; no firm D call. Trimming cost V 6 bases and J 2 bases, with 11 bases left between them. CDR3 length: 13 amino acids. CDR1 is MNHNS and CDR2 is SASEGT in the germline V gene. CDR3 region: CASRIDGAYEQYF. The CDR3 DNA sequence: TGTGCCAGCAGGATAGACGGAGCCTACGAGCAGTACTTC.

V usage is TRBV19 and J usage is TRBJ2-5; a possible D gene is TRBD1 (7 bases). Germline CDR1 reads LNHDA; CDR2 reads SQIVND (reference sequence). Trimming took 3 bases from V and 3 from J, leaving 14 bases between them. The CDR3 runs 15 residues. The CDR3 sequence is CASSIWGRGEETQYF. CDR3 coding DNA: TGTGCCAGTAGTATTTGGGGCAGGGGGGAAGAGACCCAGTACTTC.

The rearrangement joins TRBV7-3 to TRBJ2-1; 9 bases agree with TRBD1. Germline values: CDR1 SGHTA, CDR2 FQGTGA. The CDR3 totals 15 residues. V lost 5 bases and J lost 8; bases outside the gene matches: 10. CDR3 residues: CASSTGQGVFHEQFF. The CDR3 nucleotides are TGTGCCAGCAGCACGGGACAGGGAGTATTCCATGAGCAGTTCTTC.

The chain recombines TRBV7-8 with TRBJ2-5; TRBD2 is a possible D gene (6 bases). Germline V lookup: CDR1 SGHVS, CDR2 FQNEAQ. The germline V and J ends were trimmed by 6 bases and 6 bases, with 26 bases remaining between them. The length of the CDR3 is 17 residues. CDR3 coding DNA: TGTGCCAGCAGTTCGTTGCGTGACGGGGGTGGAGACCAGACCCAGTACTTC. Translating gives CASSSLRDGGGDQTQYF.

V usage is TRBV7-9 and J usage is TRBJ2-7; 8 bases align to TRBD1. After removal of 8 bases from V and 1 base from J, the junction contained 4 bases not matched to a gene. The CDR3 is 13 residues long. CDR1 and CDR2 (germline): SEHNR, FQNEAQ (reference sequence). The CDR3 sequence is CASRTGISYEQYF. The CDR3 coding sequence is TGTGCCAGCCGGACAGGGATTTCCTACGAGCAGTACTTC.

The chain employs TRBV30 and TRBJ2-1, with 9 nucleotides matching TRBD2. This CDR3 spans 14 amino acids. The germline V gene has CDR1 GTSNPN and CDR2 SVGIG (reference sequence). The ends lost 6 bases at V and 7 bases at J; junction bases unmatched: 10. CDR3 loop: CACLLAGSANEQFF. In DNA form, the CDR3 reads TGTGCCTGTCTACTAGCGGGTTCAGCAAATGAGCAGTTCTTC.

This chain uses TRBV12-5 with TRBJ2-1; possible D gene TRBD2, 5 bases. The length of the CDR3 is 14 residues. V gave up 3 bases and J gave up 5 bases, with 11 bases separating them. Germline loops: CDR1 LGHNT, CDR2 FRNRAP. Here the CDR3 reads CASGLGTGDNEQFF. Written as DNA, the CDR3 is TGTGCTAGTGGTTTAGGCACCGGGGACAATGAGCAGTTCTTC.

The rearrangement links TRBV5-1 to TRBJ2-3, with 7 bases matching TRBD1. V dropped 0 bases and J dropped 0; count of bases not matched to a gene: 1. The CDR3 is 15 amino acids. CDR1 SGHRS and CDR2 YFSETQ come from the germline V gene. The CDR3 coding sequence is TGCGCCAGCAGCTTGGACAGGGGCAGCACAGATACGCAGTATTTT. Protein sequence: CASSLDRGSTDTQYF.

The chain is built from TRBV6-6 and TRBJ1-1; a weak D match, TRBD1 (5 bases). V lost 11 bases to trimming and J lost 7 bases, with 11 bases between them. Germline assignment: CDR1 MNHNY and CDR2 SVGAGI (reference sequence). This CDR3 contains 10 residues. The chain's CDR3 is CAVRGFEAFF. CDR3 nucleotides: TGTGCCGTAAGGGGTTTTGAAGCTTTCTTT.

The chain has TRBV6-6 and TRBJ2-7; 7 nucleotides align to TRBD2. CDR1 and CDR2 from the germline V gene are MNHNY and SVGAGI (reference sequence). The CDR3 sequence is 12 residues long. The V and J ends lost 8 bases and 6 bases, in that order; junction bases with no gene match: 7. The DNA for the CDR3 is TGTGCCAGCCGTAGTGGGGGGGGCGAGCAGTACTTC. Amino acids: CASRSGGGEQYF.

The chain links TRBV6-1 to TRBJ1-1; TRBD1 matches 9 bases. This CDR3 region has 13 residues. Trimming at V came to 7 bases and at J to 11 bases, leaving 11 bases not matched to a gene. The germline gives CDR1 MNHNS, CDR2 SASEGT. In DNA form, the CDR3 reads TGTGCCAGCACTCCCCCCCGGGACAGGGAGGCTTTCTTT. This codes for CASTPPRDREAFF.

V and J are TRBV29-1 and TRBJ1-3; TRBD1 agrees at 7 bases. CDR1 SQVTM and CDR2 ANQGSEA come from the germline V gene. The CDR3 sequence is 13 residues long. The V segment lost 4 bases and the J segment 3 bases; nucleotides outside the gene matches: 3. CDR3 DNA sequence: TGCAGCGTTGTCTGGACAGGTGGAAACACCATATATTTT. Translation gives CSVVWTGGNTIYF.

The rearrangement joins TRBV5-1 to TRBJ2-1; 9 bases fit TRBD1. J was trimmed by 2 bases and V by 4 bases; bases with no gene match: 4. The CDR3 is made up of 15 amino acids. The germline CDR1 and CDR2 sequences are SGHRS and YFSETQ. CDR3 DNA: TGCGCCAGCAGCCCCGGGACAGGGCCCTACAATGAGCAGTTCTTC. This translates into CASSPGTGPYNEQFF.

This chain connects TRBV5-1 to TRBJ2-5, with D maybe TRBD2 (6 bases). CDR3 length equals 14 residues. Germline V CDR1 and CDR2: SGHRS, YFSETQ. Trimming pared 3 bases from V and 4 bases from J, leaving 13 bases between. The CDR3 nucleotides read TGCGCCAGCAGCTCATTGCGGGGAGGAGAGACCCAGTACTTC. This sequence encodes CASSSLRGGETQYF.

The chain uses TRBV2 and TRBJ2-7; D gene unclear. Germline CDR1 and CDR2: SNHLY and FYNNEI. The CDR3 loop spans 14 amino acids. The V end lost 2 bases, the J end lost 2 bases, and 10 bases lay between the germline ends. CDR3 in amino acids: CASSENLPPYEQYF. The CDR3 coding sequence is TGTGCCAGCAGTGAAAACCTACCCCCCTACGAGCAGTACTTC.

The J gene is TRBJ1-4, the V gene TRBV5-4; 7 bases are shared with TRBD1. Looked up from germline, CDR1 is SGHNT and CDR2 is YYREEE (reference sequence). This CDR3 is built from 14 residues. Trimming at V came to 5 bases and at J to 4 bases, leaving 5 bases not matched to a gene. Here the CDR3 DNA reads TGTGCCAGCAGGCCCGGGACAGATAATGAAAAACTGTTTTTT. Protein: CASRPGTDNEKLFF.